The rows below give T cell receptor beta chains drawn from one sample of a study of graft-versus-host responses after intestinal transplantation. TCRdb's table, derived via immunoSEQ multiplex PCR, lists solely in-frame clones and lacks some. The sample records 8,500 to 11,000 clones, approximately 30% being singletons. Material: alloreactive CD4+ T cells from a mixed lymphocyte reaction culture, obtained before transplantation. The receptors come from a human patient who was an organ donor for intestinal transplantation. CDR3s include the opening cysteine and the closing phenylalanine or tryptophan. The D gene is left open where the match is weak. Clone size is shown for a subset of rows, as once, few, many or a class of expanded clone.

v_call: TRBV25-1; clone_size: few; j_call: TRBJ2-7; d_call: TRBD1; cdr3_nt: TGTGCCAGCAGTGAGGGACAGGGGGCTCTTCAGGAGCAGTACTTC; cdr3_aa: CASSEGQGALQEQYF
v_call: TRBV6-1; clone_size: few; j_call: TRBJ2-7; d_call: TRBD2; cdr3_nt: TGTGCCAGCAGTGAATTTTACGTCGCGGCCAGCGGGGGTTCCTACGAGCAGTACTTC; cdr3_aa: CASSEFYVAASGGSYEQYF
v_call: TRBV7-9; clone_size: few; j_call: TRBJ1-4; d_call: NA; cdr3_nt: TGTGCCAGCAGCTTAGCTGGGGATGAAAAACTGTTTTTT; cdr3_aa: CASSLAGDEKLFF
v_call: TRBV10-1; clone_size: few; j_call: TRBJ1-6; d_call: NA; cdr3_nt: TGCGCCAGCAGTGTGTTGATTAATTCACCCCTCCACTTT; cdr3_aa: CASSVLINSPLHF
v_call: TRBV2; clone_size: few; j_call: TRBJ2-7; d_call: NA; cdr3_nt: TGTGCCAGCAGTGAATGGTCGGCTGGTGGGTACTTC; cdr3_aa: CASSEWSAGGYF
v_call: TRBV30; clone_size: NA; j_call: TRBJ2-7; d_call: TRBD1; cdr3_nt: TGTGCCTGGAGTGTTAAGACAGGGGGCTTTTCCTACGAGCAGTACTTC; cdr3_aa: CAWSVKTGGFSYEQYF
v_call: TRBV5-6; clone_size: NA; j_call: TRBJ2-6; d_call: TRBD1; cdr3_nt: TGTGCCAGCAGCCTTCAGGGGGTAATCTCTGGGGCCAACGTCCTGACTTTC; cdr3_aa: CASSLQGVISGANVLTF
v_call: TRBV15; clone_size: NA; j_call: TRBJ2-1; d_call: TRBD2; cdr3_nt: TGTGCCACCAGCCGACGGGGGGGCACCTACAATGAGCAGTTCTTC; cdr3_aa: CATSRRGGTYNEQFF
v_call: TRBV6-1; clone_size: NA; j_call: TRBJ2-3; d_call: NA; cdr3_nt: TGTGCCAGCAGTGAAGCGCAGGGCCCAGATACGCAGTATTTT; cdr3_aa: CASSEAQGPDTQYF
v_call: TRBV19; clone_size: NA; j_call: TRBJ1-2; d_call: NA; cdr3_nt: TGTGCCAGTAGTGACAACTATGGCTACACCTTC; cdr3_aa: CASSDNYGYTF
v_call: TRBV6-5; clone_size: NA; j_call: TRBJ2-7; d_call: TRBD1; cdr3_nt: TGTGCCAGCAAAGGGGGACAGGGCTCCTACGAGCAGTACTTC; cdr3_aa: CASKGGQGSYEQYF
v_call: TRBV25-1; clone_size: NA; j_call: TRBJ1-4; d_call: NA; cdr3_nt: TGTGCCAGCAGTGGATCGGGACGGGCTAATGAAAAACTGTTTTTT; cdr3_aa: CASSGSGRANEKLFF
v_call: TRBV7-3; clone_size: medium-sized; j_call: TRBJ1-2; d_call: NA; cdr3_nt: TGTGCCAGCAGCTTACGGCAGGGCGGTGGCTACACCTTC; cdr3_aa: CASSLRQGGGYTF
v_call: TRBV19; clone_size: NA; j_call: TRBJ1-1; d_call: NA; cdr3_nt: TGTGCCAGTAGTATATCCCTAGGCAGCACCACCTCACAAGCTTTCTTT; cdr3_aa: CASSISLGSTTSQAFF
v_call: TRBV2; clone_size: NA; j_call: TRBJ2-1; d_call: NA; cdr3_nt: TGTGCCAGCAGTGGGAGGACAGTTGAGCAGTTCTTC; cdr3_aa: CASSGRTVEQFF
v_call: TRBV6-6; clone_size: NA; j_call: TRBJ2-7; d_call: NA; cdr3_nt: TGTGCCAGCAGTTACGGGACAACCTACGAGCAGTACTTC; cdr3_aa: CASSYGTTYEQYF
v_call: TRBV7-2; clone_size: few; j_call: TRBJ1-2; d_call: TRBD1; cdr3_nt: TGTGCCAGCAGCTTAGGGACAGGGGACTATGGCTACACCTTC; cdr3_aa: CASSLGTGDYGYTF
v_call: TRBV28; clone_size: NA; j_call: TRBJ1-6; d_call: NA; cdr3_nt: TGTGCCAGCAGCACCGCCTATGGAGGGGGCTATAATTCACCCCTCCACTTT; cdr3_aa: CASSTAYGGGYNSPLHF
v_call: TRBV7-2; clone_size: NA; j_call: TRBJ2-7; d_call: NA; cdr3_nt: TGTGCCAGCAGCGTCAAACAGGGACCCCTCGAGCAGTACTTC; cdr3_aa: CASSVKQGPLEQYF
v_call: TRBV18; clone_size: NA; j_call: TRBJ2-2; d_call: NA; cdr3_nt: TGTGCCAGCTCACCACCGGGACGTCTTAGTGGCACCGGGGAGCTGTTTTTT; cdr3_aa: CASSPPGRLSGTGELFF
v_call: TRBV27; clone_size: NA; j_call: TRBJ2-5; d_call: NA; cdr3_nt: TGTGCCAGCAGTTTCAGGGGGGGAGAGACCCAGTACTTC; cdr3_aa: CASSFRGGETQYF
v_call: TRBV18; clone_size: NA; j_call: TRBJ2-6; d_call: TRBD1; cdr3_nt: TGTGCCAGCTCACCCCGCCAGGGGGCTTATGGGGCCAACGTCCTGACTTTC; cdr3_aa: CASSPRQGAYGANVLTF
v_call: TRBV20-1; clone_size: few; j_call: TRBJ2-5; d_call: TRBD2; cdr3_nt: TGCAGTGCTTGGGACGGGGGGCAGTACTTC; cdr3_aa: CSAWDGGQYF
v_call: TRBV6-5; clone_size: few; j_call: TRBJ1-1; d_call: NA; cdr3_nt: TGTGCCAGCAGTTACTGGAGCAGGGTGAACACTGAAGCTTTCTTT; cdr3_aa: CASSYWSRVNTEAFF
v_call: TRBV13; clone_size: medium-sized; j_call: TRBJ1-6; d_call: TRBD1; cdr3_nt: TGTGCCAGCAGGACTACAGGGGTTGGGCTTTCACCCCTCCACTTT; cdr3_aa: CASRTTGVGLSPLHF
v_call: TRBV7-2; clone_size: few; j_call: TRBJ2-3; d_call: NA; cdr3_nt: TGTGCCAGCAGCTTTCGACGGAGTCCAGATACGCAGTATTTT; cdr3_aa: CASSFRRSPDTQYF
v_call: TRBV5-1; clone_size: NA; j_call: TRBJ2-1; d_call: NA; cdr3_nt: TGCGCCAGCAGCTCAGGAACCGGGAACTCCTACAATGAGCAGTTCTTC; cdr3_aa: CASSSGTGNSYNEQFF
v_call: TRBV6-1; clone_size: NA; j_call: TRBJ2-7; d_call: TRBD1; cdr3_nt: TGTGCCAGCACGGCCACAGGGGGCTCCTACGAGCAGTACTTC; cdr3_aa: CASTATGGSYEQYF
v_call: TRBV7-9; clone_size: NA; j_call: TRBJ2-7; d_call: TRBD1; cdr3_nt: TGTGCCAGCAGCTTAGCATCGGGACAGGAGACCTACGAGCAGTACTTC; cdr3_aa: CASSLASGQETYEQYF
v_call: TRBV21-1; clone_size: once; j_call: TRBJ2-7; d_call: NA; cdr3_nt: TGTGCCAGCAGCTTATTCACTAGCGGGGGCCACGAGCAGTACTTC; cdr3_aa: CASSLFTSGGHEQYF
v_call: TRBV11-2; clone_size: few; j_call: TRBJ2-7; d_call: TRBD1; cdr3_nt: TGTGCCAGCAGCCCCGGGACAGGGGCTTTTGGCGGGTCCTACGAGCAGTACTTC; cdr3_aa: CASSPGTGAFGGSYEQYF
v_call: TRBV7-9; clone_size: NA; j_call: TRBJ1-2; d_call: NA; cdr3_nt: TGTGCCAGCAGCTTAGCGACCTATGGCTACACCTTC; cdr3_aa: CASSLATYGYTF
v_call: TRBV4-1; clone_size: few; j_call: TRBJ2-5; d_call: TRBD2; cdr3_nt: TGCGCCAGCAGCCAAGCTCCGGGACTAGCCCCGGAGACCCAGTACTTC; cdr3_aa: CASSQAPGLAPETQYF
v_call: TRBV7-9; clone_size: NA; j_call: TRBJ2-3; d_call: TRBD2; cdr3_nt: TGTGCCAGCAGCTTAGCTTTTAGTGGGGGGGACACAGATACGCAGTATTTT; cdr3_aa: CASSLAFSGGDTDTQYF
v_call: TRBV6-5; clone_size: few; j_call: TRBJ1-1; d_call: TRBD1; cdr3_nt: TGCGCCAGCAGTTCATACGGGACAGGGAGCACTGAAGCTTTCTTT; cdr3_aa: CASSSYGTGSTEAFF